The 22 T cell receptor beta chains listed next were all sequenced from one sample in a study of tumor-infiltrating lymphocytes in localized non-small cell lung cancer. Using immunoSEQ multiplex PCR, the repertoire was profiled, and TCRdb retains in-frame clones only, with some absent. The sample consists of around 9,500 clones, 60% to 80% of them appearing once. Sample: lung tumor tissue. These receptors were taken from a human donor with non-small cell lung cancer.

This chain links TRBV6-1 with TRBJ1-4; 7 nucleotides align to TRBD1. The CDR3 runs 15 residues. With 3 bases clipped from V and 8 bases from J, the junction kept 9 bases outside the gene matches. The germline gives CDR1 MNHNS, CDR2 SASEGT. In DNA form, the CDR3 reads TGTGCCAGCAGTGACCCACAGGGGAGCTGGGAAAAACTGTTTTTT. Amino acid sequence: CASSDPQGSWEKLFF.

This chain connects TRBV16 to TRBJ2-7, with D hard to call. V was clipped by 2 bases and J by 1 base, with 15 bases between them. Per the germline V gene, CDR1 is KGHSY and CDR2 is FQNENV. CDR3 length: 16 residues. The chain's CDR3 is CASSQGSTSRSYEQYF. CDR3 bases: TGTGCCAGCAGCCAAGGTTCTACCTCGAGATCCTACGAGCAGTACTTC.

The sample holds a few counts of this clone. CDR3 sequence (DNA): TGTGCCAGTATGGAGGGGGGACGGAACACCGGGGAGCTGTTTTTT. Its translation: CASMEGGRNTGELFF. The V call is TRBV19, the J call TRBJ2-2, with D possibly called TRBD1 or TRBD2 (6 bases each). CDR3 length: 15 residues. V lost 7 bases, J lost 1 base, and 13 bases lay in between. Germline lookup yields CDR1 LNHDA and CDR2 SQIVND (reference sequence).

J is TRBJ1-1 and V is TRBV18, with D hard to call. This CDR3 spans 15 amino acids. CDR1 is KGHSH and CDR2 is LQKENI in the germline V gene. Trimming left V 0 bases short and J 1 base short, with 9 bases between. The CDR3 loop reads CASSPPGMGNTEAFF. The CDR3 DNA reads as TGTGCCAGCTCACCACCGGGAATGGGGAACACTGAAGCTTTCTTT.

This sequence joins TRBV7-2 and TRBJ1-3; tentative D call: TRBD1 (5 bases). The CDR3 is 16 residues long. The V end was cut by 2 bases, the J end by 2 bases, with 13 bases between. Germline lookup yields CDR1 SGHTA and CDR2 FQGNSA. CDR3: CASSLSRRGTGNTIYF. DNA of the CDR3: TGTGCCAGCAGCTTAAGTAGGAGGGGCACTGGAAACACCATATATTTT.

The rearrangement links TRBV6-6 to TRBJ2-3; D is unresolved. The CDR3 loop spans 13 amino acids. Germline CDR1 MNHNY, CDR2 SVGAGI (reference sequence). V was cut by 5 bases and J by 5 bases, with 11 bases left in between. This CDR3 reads CASSQNPGDTQYF. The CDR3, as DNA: TGTGCCAGCAGTCAGAACCCGGGAGATACGCAGTATTTT.

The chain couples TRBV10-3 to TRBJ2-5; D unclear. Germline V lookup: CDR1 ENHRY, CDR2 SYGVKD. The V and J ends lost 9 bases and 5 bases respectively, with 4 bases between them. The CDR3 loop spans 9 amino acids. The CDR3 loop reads CAMGETQYF. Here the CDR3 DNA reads TGTGCCATGGGGGAGACCCAGTACTTC.

The CDR3 DNA is TGTGCCAGCAGCTTAGAGATTAGCAGGAATGAGCAGTTCTTC. This sequence encodes CASSLEISRNEQFF. The chain is built from TRBV11-2 and TRBJ2-1; D is unclear. This CDR3 spans 14 amino acids. CDR1 SGHAT and CDR2 FQNNGV come from the germline V gene. Trimming took 0 bases from V and 7 from J, leaving 10 bases between them.

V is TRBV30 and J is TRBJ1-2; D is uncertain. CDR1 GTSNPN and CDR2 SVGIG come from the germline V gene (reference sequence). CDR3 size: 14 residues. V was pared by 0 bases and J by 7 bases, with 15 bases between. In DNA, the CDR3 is TGTGCCTGGAGTGTACGAGGGAATGTGGGTGGCTACACCTTC. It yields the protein CAWSVRGNVGGYTF.

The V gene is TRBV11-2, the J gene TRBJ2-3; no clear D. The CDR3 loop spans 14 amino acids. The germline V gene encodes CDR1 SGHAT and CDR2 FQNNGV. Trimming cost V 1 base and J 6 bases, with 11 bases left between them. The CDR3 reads CASSLAQEVDTQYF. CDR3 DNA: TGTGCCAGCAGCTTAGCCCAGGAAGTGGATACGCAGTATTTT.

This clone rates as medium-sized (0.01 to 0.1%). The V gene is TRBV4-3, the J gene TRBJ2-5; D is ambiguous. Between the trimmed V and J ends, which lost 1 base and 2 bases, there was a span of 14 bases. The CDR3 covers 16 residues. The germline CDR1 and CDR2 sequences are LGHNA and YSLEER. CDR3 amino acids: CASSQGISSDQETQYF. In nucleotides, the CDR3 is TGCGCCAGCAGCCAAGGAATCAGCAGCGATCAAGAGACCCAGTACTTC.

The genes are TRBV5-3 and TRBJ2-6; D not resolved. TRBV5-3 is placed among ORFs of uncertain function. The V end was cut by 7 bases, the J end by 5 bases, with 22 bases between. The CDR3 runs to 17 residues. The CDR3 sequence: CARPEAGEQSRANVLTF. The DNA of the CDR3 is TGTGCCAGACCCGAAGCAGGTGAACAAAGTCGGGCCAACGTCCTGACTTTC.

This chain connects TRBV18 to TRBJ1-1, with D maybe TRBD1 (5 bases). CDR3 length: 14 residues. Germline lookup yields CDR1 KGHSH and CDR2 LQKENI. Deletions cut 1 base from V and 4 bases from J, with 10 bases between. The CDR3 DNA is TGTGCCAGCTCACCACTGGGGGGGGGCACTGAAGCTTTCTTT. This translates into CASSPLGGGTEAFF.

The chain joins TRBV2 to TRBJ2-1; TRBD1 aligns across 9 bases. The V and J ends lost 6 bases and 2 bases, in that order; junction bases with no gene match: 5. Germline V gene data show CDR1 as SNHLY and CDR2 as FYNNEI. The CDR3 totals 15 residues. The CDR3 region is CASRRDRVPYNEQFF. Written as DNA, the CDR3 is TGTGCCAGCAGGAGGGACAGGGTCCCCTACAATGAGCAGTTCTTC.

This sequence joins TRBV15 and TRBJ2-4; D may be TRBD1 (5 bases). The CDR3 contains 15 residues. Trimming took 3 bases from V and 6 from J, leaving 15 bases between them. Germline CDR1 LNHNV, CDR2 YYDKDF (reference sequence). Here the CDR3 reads CATSRGPPRTNIQYF. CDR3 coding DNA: TGTGCCACCAGCAGGGGGCCTCCCCGGACAAACATTCAGTACTTC.

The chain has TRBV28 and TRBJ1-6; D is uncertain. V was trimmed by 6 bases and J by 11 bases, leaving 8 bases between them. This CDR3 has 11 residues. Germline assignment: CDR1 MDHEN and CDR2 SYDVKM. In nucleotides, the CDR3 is TGTGCCAGCAGACATGGGACACCCCTCCACTTT. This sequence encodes CASRHGTPLHF.

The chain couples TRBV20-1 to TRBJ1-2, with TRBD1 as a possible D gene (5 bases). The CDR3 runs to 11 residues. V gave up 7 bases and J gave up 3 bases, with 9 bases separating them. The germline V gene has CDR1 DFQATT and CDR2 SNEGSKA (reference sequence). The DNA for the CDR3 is TGCAGTGTCAGGGTAGACTATGGCTACACCTTC. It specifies CSVRVDYGYTF.

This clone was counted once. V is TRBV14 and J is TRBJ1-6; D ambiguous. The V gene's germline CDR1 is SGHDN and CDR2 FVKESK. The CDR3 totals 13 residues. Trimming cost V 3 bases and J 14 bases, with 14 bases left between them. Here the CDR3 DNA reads TGTGCCAGCAGCCAGGCCCGGGAGAGATCCCTCCACTTT. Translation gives CASSQARERSLHF.

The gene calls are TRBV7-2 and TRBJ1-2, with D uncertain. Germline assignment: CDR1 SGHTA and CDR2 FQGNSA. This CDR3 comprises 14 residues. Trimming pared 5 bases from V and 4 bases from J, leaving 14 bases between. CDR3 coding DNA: TGTGCCAGCAGCCCGCCCCCCTATGGCTATGGCTACACCTTC. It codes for CASSPPPYGYGYTF. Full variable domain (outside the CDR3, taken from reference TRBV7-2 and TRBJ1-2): GAGVSQSPSNKVTEKGKDVELRCDPISGHTALYWYRQSLGQGLEFLIYFQGNSAPDKSGLPSDRFSAERTGGSVSTLTIQRTQQEDSAVYLCASSPPPYGYGYTFGSGTRLTVV.

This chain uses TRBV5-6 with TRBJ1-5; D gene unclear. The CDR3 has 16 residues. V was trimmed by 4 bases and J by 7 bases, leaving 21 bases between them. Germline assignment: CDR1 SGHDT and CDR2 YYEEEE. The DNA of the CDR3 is TGTGCCAGCAGCCGTAGCGGGGTGAATTTGAAACAGCCCCAGCATTTT. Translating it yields CASSRSGVNLKQPQHF.

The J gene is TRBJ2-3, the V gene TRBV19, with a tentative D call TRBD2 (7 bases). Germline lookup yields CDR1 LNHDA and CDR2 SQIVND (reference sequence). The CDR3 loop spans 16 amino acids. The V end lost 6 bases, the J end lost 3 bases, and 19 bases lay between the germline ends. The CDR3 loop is CASSHGLGGGTDTQYF. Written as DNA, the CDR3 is TGTGCCAGTAGCCACGGACTAGGAGGGGGGACAGATACGCAGTATTTT.

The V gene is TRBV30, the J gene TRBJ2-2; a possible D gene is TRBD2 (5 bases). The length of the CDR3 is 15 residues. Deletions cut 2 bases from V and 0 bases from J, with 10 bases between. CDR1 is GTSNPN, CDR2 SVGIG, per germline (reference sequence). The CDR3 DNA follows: TGTGCCTGGAGTCGGGGTGCCGCGAACACCGGGGAGCTGTTTTTT. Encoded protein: CAWSRGAANTGELFF.